This T cell receptor (beta chain) came from a study of T cell responses to AZD1222 COVID-19 vaccine. The assay was immunoSEQ multiplex PCR, and TCRdb's table has in-frame clones only and misses some. The profile shows 150,000 to 200,000 clones, about 89% of them singletons. Germline V gene lookup returns CDR1 KGHDR and CDR2 SFDVKD. The CDR3 is 14 amino acids. With 5 bases clipped from V and 6 bases from J, the junction kept 3 bases outside the gene matches. This TCR came from an adult in good health. The chain has TRBV24-1 and TRBJ2-1; TRBD2 matches at 10 bases. The sample consisted of peripheral blood, taken on day 0 of MenACWY control vaccination. Here the CDR3 reads CATSGRTSGNEQFF. In nucleotides, the CDR3 is TGTGCCACCAGTGGTCGGACTAGCGGCAATGAGCAGTTCTTC.